Shown below are 13 T cell receptor beta chains from a single sample sequenced in a study of T cell repertoires in cytomegalovirus infection. Their antigen targets remain unknown. TCRdb ran MiXCR on the reads and lists one entry per CDR3 protein. The profile shows about 100,000 distinct CDR3 sequences, approximately 32% of them singletons. Sequenced here: CD8+ T cells from cultured PBMCs, sampled from culture after CMV antigen stimulation. These receptors all come from a human donor in good health (CMV status not recorded). Some clones in this sample may be carry-over from other donors' samples.

This chain links TRBV7-9 with TRBJ1-1; TRBD1 matches 8 bases. The CDR3 runs 13 residues. Germline V gene data show CDR1 as SEHNR and CDR2 as FQNEAQ (reference sequence). Trimming at V came to 3 bases and at J to 4 bases, leaving 1 base not matched to a gene. CDR3 DNA: TGTGCCAGCAGCTTCGACAGGGGCACTGAAGCTTTCTTT. Its protein product is CASSFDRGTEAFF.

This clonotype occurred many times. The chain recombines TRBV7-2 with TRBJ2-7; D is uncertain. Per germline, CDR1 SGHTA and CDR2 FQGNSA. CDR3 size: 15 residues. The V and J ends lost 2 bases and 1 base respectively, with 12 bases between them. CDR3: CASSLSPLGSYEQYF. The CDR3 region has the DNA TGTGCCAGCAGCTTAAGCCCCCTGGGATCCTACGAGCAGTACTTC.

The J gene is TRBJ2-2, the V gene TRBV5-1; the D gene is possibly TRBD2 (6 bases). This CDR3 is 15 amino acids long. CDR1 SGHRS and CDR2 YFSETQ come from the germline V gene. V was cut by 3 bases and J by 7 bases, with 16 bases left in between. CDR3 residues: CASSSRGLGGGELFF. The CDR3 DNA follows: TGCGCCAGCAGCTCGCGGGGCCTTGGAGGCGGGGAGCTGTTTTTT.

In its sample, this clonotype was seen a few times. The rearrangement joins TRBV28 to TRBJ2-7; D remains ambiguous. This CDR3 region has 14 residues. V lost 2 bases to trimming and J lost 3 bases, with 11 bases between them. Germline V lookup: CDR1 MDHEN, CDR2 SYDVKM. The CDR3 nucleotides are TGTGCCAGCAGTTTAAGTTGGCTGGACTACGAGCAGTACTTC. Amino acids: CASSLSWLDYEQYF.

Points on this clonotype: Sequence at one end of the junction differs from germline and may be a read error. This sequence joins TRBV25-1 and TRBJ1-6; the match to TRBD1 covers 9 bases. CDR3 length: 16 amino acids. Germline lookup yields CDR1 MGHDK and CDR2 SYGVNS. CDR3 amino acids: CASSEFGDRVYSLLHF. Here the CDR3 DNA reads TGTGCCAGCAGTGAATTCGGGGACAGGGTGTACTCACTCCTCCACTTT.

This clonotype appeared a few times. V is TRBV6-5 and J is TRBJ1-2; D not certain. The CDR3 has 14 residues. Germline values: CDR1 MNHEY, CDR2 SVGAGI. Deletions cut 11 bases from V and 7 bases from J, with 23 bases between. CDR3 bases: TGTGCCGCGCTCCCCCTATGGGGTCTAGGTGGCTACACCTTC. It specifies CAALPLWGLGGYTF.

The chain carries TRBV15 and TRBJ1-5; D ambiguous. The CDR3 is 17 amino acids. Germline values: CDR1 LNHNV, CDR2 YYDKDF (reference sequence). Trimming left V 0 bases short and J 4 bases short, with 16 bases between. The DNA for the CDR3 is TGTGCCACCAGCAGAGATAATCCCGCATTTGATAATCAGCCCCAGCATTTT. Translation gives CATSRDNPAFDNQPQHF.

This clonotype has a count of ten or more. An end of the junction differs from the germline gene, which may be a read error. This chain links TRBV19 with TRBJ1-4; unclear D gene. There are 11 residues in the CDR3. Germline V gives CDR1 LNHDA, CDR2 SQIVND (reference sequence). CDR3 residues: CVSRKDEKLFF. CDR3 sequence (DNA): TGTGTCAGTAGGAAGGATGAAAAACTGTTTTTT.

This clonotype was found many times. V is TRBV23-1 and J is TRBJ2-7, with 8 bases fitting TRBD1. TRBV23-1 is designated an ORF whose function remains uncertain. The CDR3 loop spans 14 amino acids. V lost 11 bases to trimming and J lost 6 bases; unmatched junction nucleotides: 15. In nucleotides, the CDR3 is TGCGCCGGATCGGTAGGGGGCAGGGGGCGCGAGCAGTACTTC. Its protein is CAGSVGGRGREQYF.

This clonotype was recorded a few times. The genes are TRBV4-1 and TRBJ1-2, with TRBD1 matching 8 bases. This CDR3 contains 14 residues. Germline loops: CDR1 MGHRA, CDR2 YSYEKL. Unmatched junction bases numbered 10, after V lost 4 bases and J lost 9 bases. This CDR3 is CASSRFNGDRRYTF. In DNA form, the CDR3 reads TGCGCCAGCAGCCGGTTTAACGGGGACAGGCGCTACACCTTC.

The chain carries TRBV12-3 or TRBV12-4 and TRBJ2-5; maybe TRBD1 (6 bases). The CDR3 is made up of 13 amino acids. V was cut by 3 bases and J by 5 bases, with 10 bases left in between. The CDR3 loop reads CASSFSGVETQYF. CDR3 in DNA: TGTGCCAGCAGTTTTTCAGGGGTGGAGACCCAGTACTTC.

The chain carries TRBV2 and TRBJ2-6; D may be TRBD1 (6 bases). Looked up from germline, CDR1 is SNHLY and CDR2 is FYNNEI. The CDR3 length is 15 residues. Trimming stripped 6 bases from V and 0 bases from J, with 9 bases between. CDR3 residues: CASRQGVSGANVLTF. The CDR3 DNA sequence: TGTGCCAGCAGACAGGGAGTCTCTGGGGCCAACGTCCTGACTTTC. Full variable domain (remainder filled in from reference TRBV2 and TRBJ2-6): EPEVTQTPSHQVTQMGQEVILRCVPISNHLYFYWYRQILGQKVEFLVSFYNNEISEKSEIFDDQFSVERPDGSNFTLKIRSTKLEDSAMYFCASRQGVSGANVLTFGAGSRLTVL.

This clonotype appeared once. V is TRBV19 and J is TRBJ2-6; D not resolved. V lost 5 bases, J lost 2 bases, and 7 bases lay in between. This CDR3 contains 14 residues. Germline values: CDR1 LNHDA, CDR2 SQIVND (reference sequence). The CDR3 loop reads CASSAHAGANVLTF. DNA of the CDR3: TGTGCCAGTAGTGCACACGCTGGGGCCAACGTCCTGACTTTC.